Listed here are 23 T cell receptor beta chains from one sample, sequenced in a study of T cell repertoires in cytomegalovirus infection. Each CDR3 protein gets one entry after TCRdb re-called the reads with MiXCR. The data contain about 100,000 distinct CDR3 sequences, less than 25% of them singletons. Sequenced: CD8+ T cells from PBMCs. These TCRs come from a human donor in good health (CMV status not recorded). Some clones in this sample may be carry-over from other donors' samples.

This clonotype has more than one count but fewer than ten. The rearrangement joins TRBV7-2 to TRBJ2-1, with 7 bases aligning to TRBD1. Trimming removed 1 base from V and 0 bases from J; junction bases left unmatched: 6. Germline loops: CDR1 SGHTA, CDR2 FQGNSA. CDR3 length: 17 residues. CDR3 amino acids: CASSLDRGRLSYNEQFF. CDR3 coding DNA: TGTGCCAGCAGCTTAGACAGGGGACGTCTCTCCTACAATGAGCAGTTCTTC.

This rearrangement joins TRBV28 to TRBJ2-7; 7 bases match TRBD1. The CDR3 length is 14 residues. V shed 0 bases, J shed 4 bases, and the junction held 3 bases outside the gene matches. CDR1 MDHEN and CDR2 SYDVKM come from the germline V gene. This CDR3 reads CASSLWGTEYEQYF. The DNA of the CDR3 is TGTGCCAGCAGTTTATGGGGGACAGAATACGAGCAGTACTTC.

V gene TRBV6-1 combines with J gene TRBJ2-1, with D possibly matching TRBD1 (6 bases). The V end lost 11 bases, the J end lost 5 bases, and 19 bases lay between the germline ends. Germline V gives CDR1 MNHNS, CDR2 SASEGT. This CDR3 has 14 residues. The CDR3 nucleotides read TGTGCCCGACCGACCGGGACAAGGAACAATGAGCAGTTCTTC. It is translated as CARPTGTRNNEQFF.

This clonotype occurred many times. The genes are TRBV6-2 or TRBV6-3 and TRBJ2-3; the D call may be TRBD1 or TRBD2 (5 bases each). Trimming left V 2 bases short and J 10 bases short, with 10 bases between. This CDR3 contains 12 residues. Looked up from germline, CDR1 is MNHEY and CDR2 is SVGEGT. As DNA, the CDR3 is TGTGCCAGCAGTTACGGGACCACAGCGCAGTATTTT. Its protein is CASSYGTTAQYF.

CDR3 nucleotides: TGTGCCAGCAGCCAAACTAGCGGGGGGCCCCGACTTATCTACAATGAGCAGTTCTTC. Amino acid sequence: CASSQTSGGPRLIYNEQFF. The rearrangement links TRBV11-3 to TRBJ2-1, with 12 bases matching TRBD2. Germline V CDR1 and CDR2: SGHNT, YENEEA. V shed 5 bases, J shed 3 bases, and the junction held 14 bases outside the gene matches. CDR3 size: 19 residues. Full variable domain (remainder filled in from reference TRBV11-3 and TRBJ2-1): EAGVVQSPRYKIIEKKQPVAFWCNPISGHNTLYWYLQNLGQGPELLIRYENEEAVDDSQLPKDRFSAERLKGVDSTLKIQPAELGDSAVYLCASSQTSGGPRLIYNEQFFGPGTRLTVL.

This clonotype occurred a few times. CDR3 sequence reads: CASSFREGGQETQYF. The CDR3 nucleotides read TGTGCCAGCAGTTTCCGGGAAGGGGGCCAAGAGACCCAGTACTTC. The rearrangement joins TRBV27 to TRBJ2-5; tentatively, D is TRBD1 (6 bases). The CDR3 consists of 15 residues. In germline, CDR1 is MNHEY, CDR2 SMNVEV (reference sequence). Trimming stripped 3 bases from V and 1 base from J, with 12 bases between.

The chain is built from TRBV7-9 and TRBJ2-3; the match to TRBD2 covers 7 bases. V lost 1 base and J lost 4; bases outside the gene matches: 8. Germline-derived CDR1 and CDR2 are SEHNR and FQNEAQ (reference sequence). CDR3 length: 16 residues. Here the CDR3 DNA reads TGTGCCAGCAGCTTAGGCAGCGCGGGGGTCGCAGATACGCAGTATTTT. It specifies CASSLGSAGVADTQYF. Full variable domain (rest looked up from reference TRBV7-9 and TRBJ2-3): DTGVSQNPRHKITKRGQNVTFRCDPISEHNRLYWYRQTLGQGPEFLTYFQNEAQLEKSRLLSDRFSAERPKGSFSTLEIQRTEQGDSAMYLCASSLGSAGVADTQYFGPGTRLTVL.

This clonotype was seen at least ten times. The chain uses TRBV20-1 and TRBJ2-7; 8 bases agree with TRBD2. The V and J ends lost 1 base and 3 bases, in that order; junction bases with no gene match: 8. The CDR3 totals 15 residues. Looked up from germline, CDR1 is DFQATT and CDR2 is SNEGSKA (reference sequence). CDR3 in amino acids: CSARATGTSYYEQYF. The DNA of the CDR3 is TGCAGTGCTAGAGCCACCGGGACTAGTTACTACGAGCAGTACTTC.

This clonotype was counted at least ten times. This chain uses TRBV7-6 with TRBJ2-3; TRBD2 matches at 10 bases. CDR3 size: 18 residues. After removal of 2 bases from V and 3 bases from J, the junction contained 11 bases not matched to a gene. Germline-derived CDR1 and CDR2 are SGHVS and FNYEAQ. DNA for the CDR3: TGTGCCAGCAGCTTACTGTGGAGCGGGAGGGCCGGAACAGATACGCAGTATTTT. Its translation: CASSLLWSGRAGTDTQYF.

There are many counts of this clonotype. V gene TRBV7-8 combines with J gene TRBJ2-6; 10 bases align to TRBD1. Germline lookup yields CDR1 SGHVS and CDR2 FQNEAQ. The CDR3 is made up of 15 amino acids. J was trimmed by 0 bases and V by 11 bases; bases with no gene match: 4. Here the CDR3 DNA reads TGTGCCGGGGGACAGGGGAACTCTGGGGCCAACGTCCTGACTTTC. This translates into CAGGQGNSGANVLTF.

This clonotype was counted at least ten times. The CDR3 sequence is CASSHYGGGQETQYF. In DNA form, the CDR3 reads TGTGCCAGCAGCCACTACGGGGGGGGCCAAGAGACCCAGTACTTC. The chain joins TRBV7-2 to TRBJ2-5, with 8 bases that match TRBD2. The germline CDR1 and CDR2 sequences are SGHTA and FQGNSA. J was trimmed by 1 base and V by 5 bases; bases with no gene match: 6. This CDR3 is 15 amino acids long.

This clonotype turned up a few times. V and J are TRBV15 and TRBJ2-3, with 14 bases identical to TRBD2. The CDR3 extends over 16 amino acids. Trimming at V came to 5 bases and at J to 5 bases, leaving 6 bases not matched to a gene. Germline V CDR1 and CDR2: LNHNV, YYDKDF (reference sequence). CDR3 residues: CATSDYGLAGGDTQYF. Here the CDR3 DNA reads TGTGCCACCAGCGACTACGGACTAGCGGGAGGAGATACGCAGTATTTT.

Here the CDR3 DNA reads TGTGCCAGCAGTTCCGGGACTAGTGCCTCCTACGAGCAGTACTTC. As protein: CASSSGTSASYEQYF. The chain links TRBV12-3 or TRBV12-4 to TRBJ2-7; 8 bases are shared with TRBD2. V lost 4 bases and J lost 0; bases outside the gene matches: 5. The CDR3 is 15 residues long.

The chain employs TRBV27 and TRBJ1-1; D not resolved. The germline CDR1 and CDR2 sequences are MNHEY and SMNVEV (reference sequence). CDR3 size: 14 residues. The V gene lost 2 bases and the J gene lost 11 bases, with 18 bases spanning the gap. The CDR3 region has the DNA TGTGCCAGCAGTTTAGGCAGCGCAGTTAAGATTGCTTTCTTT. Translation gives CASSLGSAVKIAFF.

This clonotype has at least ten counts. The chain uses TRBV7-8 and TRBJ2-1; 10 nucleotides match TRBD1. Germline values: CDR1 SGHVS, CDR2 FQNEAQ. The V segment lost 6 bases and the J segment 7 bases; nucleotides outside the gene matches: 9. The CDR3 is 15 amino acids. CDR3: CASSIRQGAVNEQFF. The CDR3 bases are TGTGCCAGCAGTATAAGACAGGGGGCCGTGAATGAGCAGTTCTTC. The full variable domain, completed using reference TRBV7-8 and TRBJ2-1, is GAGVSQSPRYKVAKRGQDVALRCDPISGHVSLFWYQQALGQGPEFLTYFQNEAQLDKSGLPSDRFFAERPEGSVSTLKIQRTQQEDSAVYLCASSIRQGAVNEQFFGPGTRLTVL.

This clonotype was observed many times. The chain couples TRBV7-2 to TRBJ2-7, with TRBD1 matching over 9 bases. The V segment lost 4 bases and the J segment 3 bases; nucleotides outside the gene matches: 7. Germline V gives CDR1 SGHTA, CDR2 FQGNSA. The CDR3 has 15 amino acids. CDR3 amino acids: CASSSRDRVDYEQYF. The CDR3 nucleotides read TGTGCCAGCAGCTCCCGGGACAGGGTGGACTACGAGCAGTACTTC.

This clonotype has just one count. A junction boundary mismatches the germline segment, possibly from a read error. The chain employs TRBV9 and TRBJ2-3; D possibly corresponds to TRBD2 (5 bases). Germline loops: CDR1 SGDLS, CDR2 YYNGEE. This CDR3 is 15 amino acids long. The CDR3 spells CASSSPLLGTDTQYF. The CDR3 DNA reads as TGCGCCTCTAGCTCTCCCTTACTGGGCACAGATACGCAGTATTTT.

This clonotype was seen only a few times. The V and J genes are TRBV6-2 or TRBV6-3 and TRBJ2-1; D remains unclear. The ends were cut back, 5 bases at V and 7 bases at J, with 9 bases in the middle. The CDR3 totals 12 residues. CDR1 is MNHEY, CDR2 SVGEGT, per germline. The DNA of the CDR3 is TGTGCCAGCAGTCCGGACGGGAATGAGCAGTTCTTC. Its translation is CASSPDGNEQFF.

This clonotype was recorded a few times. This chain connects TRBV15 to TRBJ2-7, with a possible D match to TRBD1 (6 bases). Germline V gene data show CDR1 as LNHNV and CDR2 as YYDKDF (reference sequence). V lost 1 base and J 1 base, leaving 14 bases between the germline ends. The CDR3 runs 16 residues. As DNA, the CDR3 is TGTGCCACCAGCAGAGGGTCAGGGGATCGTTCCTACGAGCAGTACTTC. Protein sequence: CATSRGSGDRSYEQYF.

This rearrangement joins TRBV5-5 to TRBJ2-2, with D uncertain. The CDR3 runs to 11 residues. Looked up from germline, CDR1 is SGHKS and CDR2 is YYEKEE (reference sequence). Trimming took off 7 bases at V and 5 bases at J, with 6 bases between the two ends. CDR3 bases: TGTGCCAGCGGATCTACCGGGGAGCTGTTTTTT. Translated, it gives CASGSTGELFF.

This clonotype was seen repeatedly, ten times or more. The V call is TRBV7-9, the J call TRBJ2-7; 8 nucleotides line up with TRBD1. Per germline, CDR1 SEHNR and CDR2 FQNEAQ (reference sequence). The CDR3 covers 14 residues. Trimming took 6 bases from V and 6 from J; bases not matched to a gene: 10. This CDR3 is CASRDMTGVSEQYF. In DNA, the CDR3 is TGTGCCAGCAGGGACATGACAGGGGTTTCCGAGCAGTACTTC.

The chain is built from TRBV4-2 and TRBJ2-7, with D uncertain. Looked up from germline, CDR1 is LGHNA and CDR2 is YNFKEQ. The CDR3 contains 13 residues. V lost 2 bases and J lost 5, with 10 bases in between. Written as DNA, the CDR3 is TGTGCCAGCAGCCAACGGTTGTTCGACGAGCAGTACTTC. It is translated as CASSQRLFDEQYF.

This clonotype showed up just a few times. The gene calls are TRBV28 and TRBJ2-5; either TRBD1 or TRBD2 may fit D (5 bases each). The CDR3 extends over 14 amino acids. Deletions cut 6 bases from V and 5 bases from J, with 16 bases between. Germline V gene sequence: CDR1 MDHEN, CDR2 SYDVKM. DNA of the CDR3: TGTGCCAGCAGACCCGAGAGGGGCCGTGAGACCCAGTACTTC. Protein sequence: CASRPERGRETQYF.